The clone carrying this T cell receptor (beta chain) appeared a few times. This entry belongs to a study of metastatic and nonmetastatic thyroid tumors. No patient had received any treatment before thyroid surgery. MiXCR reprocessed the PCR reads for TCRdb. The sample lists tens of thousands of clones, 33% occurring once. Germline lookup yields CDR1 MDHEN and CDR2 SYDVKM. V gave up 4 bases and J gave up 0 bases, with 10 bases separating them. This CDR3 spans 15 amino acids. The sample comprised tumor tissue. The chain couples TRBV28 to TRBJ1-3; tentatively, D is TRBD1 (6 bases). This receptor was taken from a female donor with papillary thyroid cancer or a benign thyroid nodule (not recorded which). Some clones in this sample may be carry-over from other donors' samples. The CDR3 DNA reads TGTGCCAGCAGTTACCAGGGGTCCTCTGGAAACACCATATATTTT. Translation gives CASSYQGSSGNTIYF.